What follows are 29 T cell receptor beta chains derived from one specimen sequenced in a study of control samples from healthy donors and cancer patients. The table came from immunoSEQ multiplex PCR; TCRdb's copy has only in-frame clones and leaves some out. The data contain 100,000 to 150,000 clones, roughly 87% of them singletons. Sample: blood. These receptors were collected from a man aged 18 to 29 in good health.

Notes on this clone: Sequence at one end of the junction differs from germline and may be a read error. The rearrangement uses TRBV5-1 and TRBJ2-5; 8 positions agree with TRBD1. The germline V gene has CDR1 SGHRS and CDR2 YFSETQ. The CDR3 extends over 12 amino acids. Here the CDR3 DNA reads TGCGCCAGCAGCTTGGAGTTGGGACAGGACCACTTC. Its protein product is CASSLELGQDHF.

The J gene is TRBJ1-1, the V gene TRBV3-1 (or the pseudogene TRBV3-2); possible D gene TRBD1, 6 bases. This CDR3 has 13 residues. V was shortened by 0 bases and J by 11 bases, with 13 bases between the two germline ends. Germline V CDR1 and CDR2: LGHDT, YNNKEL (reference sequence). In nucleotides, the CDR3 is TGTGCCAGCAGCCAAGATTTGGCAGGGGCGGCTTTCTTT. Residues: CASSQDLAGAAFF.

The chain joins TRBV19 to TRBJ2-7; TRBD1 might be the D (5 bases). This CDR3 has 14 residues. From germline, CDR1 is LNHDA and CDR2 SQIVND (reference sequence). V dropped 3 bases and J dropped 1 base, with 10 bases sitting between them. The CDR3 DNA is TGTGCCAGTAGTATTCTGCCAGGGTCCTACGAGCAGTACTTC. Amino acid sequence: CASSILPGSYEQYF.

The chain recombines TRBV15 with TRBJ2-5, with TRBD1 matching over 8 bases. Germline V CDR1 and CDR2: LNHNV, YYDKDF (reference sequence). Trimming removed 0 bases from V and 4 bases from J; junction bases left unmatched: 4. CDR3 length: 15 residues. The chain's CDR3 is CATSRDGGQGETQYF. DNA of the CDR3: TGTGCCACCAGCAGAGATGGAGGACAGGGAGAGACCCAGTACTTC.

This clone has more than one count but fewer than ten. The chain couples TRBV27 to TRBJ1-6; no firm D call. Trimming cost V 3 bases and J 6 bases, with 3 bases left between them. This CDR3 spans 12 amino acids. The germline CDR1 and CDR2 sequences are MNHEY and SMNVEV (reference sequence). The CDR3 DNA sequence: TGTGCCAGCAGTTTTTCTAATTCACCCCTCCACTTT. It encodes CASSFSNSPLHF.

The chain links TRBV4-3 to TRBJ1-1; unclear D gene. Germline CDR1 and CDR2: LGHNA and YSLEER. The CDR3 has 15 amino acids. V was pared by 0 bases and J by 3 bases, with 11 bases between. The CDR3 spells CASSQDGGFDTEAFF. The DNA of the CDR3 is TGCGCCAGCAGCCAAGATGGAGGTTTCGACACTGAAGCTTTCTTT.

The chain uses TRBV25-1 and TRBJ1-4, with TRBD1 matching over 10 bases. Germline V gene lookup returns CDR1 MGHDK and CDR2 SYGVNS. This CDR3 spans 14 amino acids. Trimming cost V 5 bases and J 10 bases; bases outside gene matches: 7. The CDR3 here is CASSHGTGVGKLFF. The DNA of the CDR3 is TGTGCCAGCAGTCATGGGACAGGGGTGGGAAAACTGTTTTTT.

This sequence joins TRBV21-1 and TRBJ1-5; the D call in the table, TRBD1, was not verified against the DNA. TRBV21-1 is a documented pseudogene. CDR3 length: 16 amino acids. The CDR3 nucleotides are TGTGCCAGCAGCAAATGGATTGGACAGGGGGCCCAGCCCCAGCATTTT. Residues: CASSKWIGQGAQPQHF.

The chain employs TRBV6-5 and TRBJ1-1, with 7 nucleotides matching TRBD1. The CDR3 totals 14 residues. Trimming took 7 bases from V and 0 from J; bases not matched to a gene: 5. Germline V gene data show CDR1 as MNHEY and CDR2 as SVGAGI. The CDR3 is CASTRDSLNTEAFF. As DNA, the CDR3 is TGTGCCAGCACCCGGGACAGCTTGAACACTGAAGCTTTCTTT.

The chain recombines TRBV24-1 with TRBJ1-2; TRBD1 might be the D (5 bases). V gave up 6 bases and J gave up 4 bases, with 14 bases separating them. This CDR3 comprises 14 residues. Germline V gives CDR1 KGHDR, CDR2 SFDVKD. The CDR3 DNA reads TGTGCCACCAGTCCTCGGGGGGTCGGCTATGGCTACACCTTC. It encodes CATSPRGVGYGYTF.

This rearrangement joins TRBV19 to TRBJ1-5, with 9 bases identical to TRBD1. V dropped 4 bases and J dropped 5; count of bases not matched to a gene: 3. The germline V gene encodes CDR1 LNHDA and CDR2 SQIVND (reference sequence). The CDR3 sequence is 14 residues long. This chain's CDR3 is CASSSTGGYQPQHF. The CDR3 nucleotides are TGTGCCAGTAGTAGCACAGGGGGCTATCAGCCCCAGCATTTT.

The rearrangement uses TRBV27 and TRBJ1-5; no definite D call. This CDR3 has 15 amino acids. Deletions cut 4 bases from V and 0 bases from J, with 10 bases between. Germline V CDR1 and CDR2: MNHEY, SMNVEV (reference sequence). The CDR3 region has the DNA TGTGCCAGCAGTTACATGGGGTATAGCAATCAGCCCCAGCATTTT. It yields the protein CASSYMGYSNQPQHF.

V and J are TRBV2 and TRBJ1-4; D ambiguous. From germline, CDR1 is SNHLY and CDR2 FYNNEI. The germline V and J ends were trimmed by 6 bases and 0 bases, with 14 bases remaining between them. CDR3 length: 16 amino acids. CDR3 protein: CASRFTRISTNEKLFF. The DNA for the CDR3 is TGTGCCAGCAGGTTCACGAGGATTTCAACTAATGAAAAACTGTTTTTT.

The CDR3 loop reads CATSRGPEGTEAFF. Here the CDR3 DNA reads TGTGCCACCAGCAGAGGACCCGAAGGCACTGAAGCTTTCTTT. The chain has TRBV15 and TRBJ1-1, with no clear D. The CDR3 consists of 14 residues. V was shortened by 1 base and J by 4 bases, with 10 bases between the two germline ends. Germline CDR1 and CDR2: LNHNV and YYDKDF (reference sequence).

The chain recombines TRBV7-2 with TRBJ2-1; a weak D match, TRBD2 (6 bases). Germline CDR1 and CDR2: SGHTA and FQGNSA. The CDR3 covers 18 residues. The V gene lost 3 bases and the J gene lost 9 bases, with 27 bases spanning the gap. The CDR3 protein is CASSFPGEAGRGRGEQFF. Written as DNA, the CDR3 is TGTGCCAGCAGCTTCCCTGGGGAGGCGGGACGGGGTAGGGGTGAGCAGTTCTTC.

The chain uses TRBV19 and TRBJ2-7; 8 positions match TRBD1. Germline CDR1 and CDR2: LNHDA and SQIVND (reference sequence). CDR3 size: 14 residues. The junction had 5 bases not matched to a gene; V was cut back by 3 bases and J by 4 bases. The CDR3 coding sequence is TGTGCCAGTAGTATCCGGACAGGGAGTTACGAGCAGTACTTC. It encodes CASSIRTGSYEQYF.

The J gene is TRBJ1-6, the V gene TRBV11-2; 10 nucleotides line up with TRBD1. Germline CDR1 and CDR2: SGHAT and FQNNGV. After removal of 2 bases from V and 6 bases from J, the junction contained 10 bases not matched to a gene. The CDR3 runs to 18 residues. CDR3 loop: CASSLSPDRGSFNSPLHF. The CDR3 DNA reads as TGTGCCAGCAGCTTATCACCGGACAGGGGGTCTTTTAATTCACCCCTCCACTTT.

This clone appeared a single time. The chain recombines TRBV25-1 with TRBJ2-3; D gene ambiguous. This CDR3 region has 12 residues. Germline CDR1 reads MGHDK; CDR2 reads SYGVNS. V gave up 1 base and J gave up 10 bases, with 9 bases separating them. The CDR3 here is CASSEFERPQYF. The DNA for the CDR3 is TGTGCCAGCAGTGAATTTGAGCGACCGCAGTATTTT. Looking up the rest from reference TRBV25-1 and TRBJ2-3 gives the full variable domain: EADIYQTPRYLVIGTGKKITLECSQTMGHDKMYWYQQDPGMELHLIHYSYGVNSTEKGDLSSESTVSRIRTEHFPLTLESARPSHTSQYLCASSEFERPQYFGPGTRLTVL.

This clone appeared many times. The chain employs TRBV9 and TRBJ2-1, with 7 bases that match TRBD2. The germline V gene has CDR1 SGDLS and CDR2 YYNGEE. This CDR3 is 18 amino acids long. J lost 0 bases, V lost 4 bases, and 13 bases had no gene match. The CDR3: CASSPIDGGGSSYNEQFF. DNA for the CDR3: TGTGCCAGCAGCCCGATAGATGGAGGCGGGAGCTCCTACAATGAGCAGTTCTTC.

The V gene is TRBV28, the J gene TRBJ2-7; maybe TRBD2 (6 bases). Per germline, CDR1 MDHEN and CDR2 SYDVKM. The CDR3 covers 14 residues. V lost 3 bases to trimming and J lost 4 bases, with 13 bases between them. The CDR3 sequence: CASSLSGELYEQYF. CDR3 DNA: TGTGCCAGCAGTTTGTCGGGAGAACTGTACGAGCAGTACTTC.

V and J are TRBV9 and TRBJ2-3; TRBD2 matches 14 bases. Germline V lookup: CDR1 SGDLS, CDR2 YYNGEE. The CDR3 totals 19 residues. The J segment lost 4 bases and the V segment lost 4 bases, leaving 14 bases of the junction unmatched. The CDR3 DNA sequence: TGTGCCAGCAGCCCCTTTGGGGGACTAGCGGGAGTAGGTGCAGATACGCAGTATTTT. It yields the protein CASSPFGGLAGVGADTQYF.

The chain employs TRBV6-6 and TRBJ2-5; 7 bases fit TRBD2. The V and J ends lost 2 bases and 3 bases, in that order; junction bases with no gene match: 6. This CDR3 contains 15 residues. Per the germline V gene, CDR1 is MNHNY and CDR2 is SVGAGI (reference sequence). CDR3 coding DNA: TGTGCCAGCAGTTACGGGCTAGCGGAAGAAGAGACCCAGTACTTC. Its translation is CASSYGLAEEETQYF.

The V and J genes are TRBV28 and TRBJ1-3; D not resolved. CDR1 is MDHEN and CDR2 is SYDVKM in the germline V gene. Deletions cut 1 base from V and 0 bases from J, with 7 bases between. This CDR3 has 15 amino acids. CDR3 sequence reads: CASSLSGFSGNTIYF. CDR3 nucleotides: TGTGCCAGCAGTTTATCTGGTTTCTCTGGAAACACCATATATTTT.

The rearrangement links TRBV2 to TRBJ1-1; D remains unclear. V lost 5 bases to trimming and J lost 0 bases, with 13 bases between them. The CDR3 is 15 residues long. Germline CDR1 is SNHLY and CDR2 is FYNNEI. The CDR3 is CASSPQALMNTEAFF. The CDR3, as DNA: TGTGCCAGCAGTCCGCAGGCCTTAATGAACACTGAAGCTTTCTTT.

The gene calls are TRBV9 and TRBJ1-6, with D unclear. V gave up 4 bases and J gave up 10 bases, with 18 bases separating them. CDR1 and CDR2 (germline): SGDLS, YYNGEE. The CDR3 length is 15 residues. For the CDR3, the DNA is TGTGCCAGCAGCCCGAGGACTAGCGAGGAATCACCCCTCCACTTT. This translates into CASSPRTSEESPLHF.

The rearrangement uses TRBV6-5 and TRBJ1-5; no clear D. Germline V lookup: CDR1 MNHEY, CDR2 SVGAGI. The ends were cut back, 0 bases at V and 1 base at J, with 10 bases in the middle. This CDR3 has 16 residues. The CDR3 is CASSYSWPLSNQPQHF. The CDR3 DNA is TGTGCCAGCAGTTACTCGTGGCCCTTAAGCAATCAGCCCCAGCATTTT.

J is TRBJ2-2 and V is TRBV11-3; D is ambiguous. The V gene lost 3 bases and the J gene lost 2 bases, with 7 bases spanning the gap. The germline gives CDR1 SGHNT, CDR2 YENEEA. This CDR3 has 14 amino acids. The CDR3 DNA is TGTGCCAGCAGCTTCTCTAGTAACACCGGGGAGCTGTTTTTT. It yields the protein CASSFSSNTGELFF.

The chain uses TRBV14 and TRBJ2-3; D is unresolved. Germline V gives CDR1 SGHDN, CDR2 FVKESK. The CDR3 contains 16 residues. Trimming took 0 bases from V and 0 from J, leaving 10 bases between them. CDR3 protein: CASSQDDSESTDTQYF. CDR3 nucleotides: TGTGCCAGCAGCCAAGATGATTCAGAGAGCACAGATACGCAGTATTTT.

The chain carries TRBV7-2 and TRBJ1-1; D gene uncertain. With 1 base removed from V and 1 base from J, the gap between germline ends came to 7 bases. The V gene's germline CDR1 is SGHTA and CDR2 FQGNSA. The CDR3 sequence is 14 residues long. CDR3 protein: CASSLGSRNTEAFF. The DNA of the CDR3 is TGTGCCAGCAGCTTAGGGTCTAGGAACACTGAAGCTTTCTTT.